Following are 28 T cell receptor beta chains from one sample sequenced in a study of blood T cells in healthy people across ages. A second PCR of roughly 7 to 11 cycles used a sample-barcoded 5' primer and a J-beta primer mix. One entry per CDR3 protein, called by TCRdb with MiXCR from the 5' RACE reads. The sample yields about 1.8 million distinct CDR3 sequences, roughly 49% seen once. The specimen sequenced was blood. The receptors shown here come from a woman in her thirties or forties in good health.

J is TRBJ2-1 and V is TRBV20-1, with TRBD2 matching over 11 bases. With 6 bases clipped from V and 0 bases from J, the junction kept 16 bases outside the gene matches. The CDR3 has 19 amino acids. Germline assignment: CDR1 DFQATT and CDR2 SNEGSKA (reference sequence). CDR3 coding DNA: TGCAGTGCCCCCCAGGGGCTAGCGGGGGGTGGGAGCTCCTACAATGAGCAGTTCTTC. This sequence encodes CSAPQGLAGGGSSYNEQFF.

The CDR3 coding sequence is TGTGCCAGCAGTTACTCGGACGGGACTAGCGGAGACTATCACAATGAGCAGTTCTTC. It specifies CASSYSDGTSGDYHNEQFF. The chain recombines TRBV6-2 or TRBV6-3 with TRBJ2-1; TRBD2 agrees at 11 bases. This CDR3 is built from 19 residues. In germline, CDR1 is MNHEY, CDR2 SVGEGT. Germline trimming cut 0 bases from V and 5 bases from J; bases unmatched to any gene: 12.

J is TRBJ2-7 and V is TRBV15; 8 positions agree with TRBD1. The CDR3 spans 15 residues. Germline CDR1 reads LNHNV; CDR2 reads YYDKDF (reference sequence). The J segment lost 7 bases and the V segment lost 0 bases, leaving 8 bases of the junction unmatched. Here the CDR3 DNA reads TGTGCCACCAGCAGAGATCTAGGACAGGGAAATGAGCAGTACTTC. Translated: CATSRDLGQGNEQYF.

The chain couples TRBV6-7 to TRBJ1-2; the D gene is possibly TRBD1 (5 bases). TRBV6-7 is labeled an ORF, and its function is uncertain. This CDR3 comprises 15 residues. The V and J ends lost 10 bases and 1 base respectively, with 19 bases between them. The CDR3 loop is CANMTDPLGNYGYTF. The CDR3 coding sequence is TGTGCCAACATGACAGATCCGTTAGGTAACTATGGCTACACCTTC.

The chain joins TRBV3-1 to TRBJ2-7; TRBD2 matches at 10 bases. Gene TRBJ2-4 matches the end of the DNA better, so the J call may be wrong. The CDR3 spans 14 residues. Germline V gene data show CDR1 as LGHDT and CDR2 as YNNKEL (reference sequence). In DNA form, the CDR3 reads TGTGCCAGCAGCCATAGCGGGGGGATAAACATTCAGTACTTC. Its protein is CASSHSGGINIQYF.

This clonotype was picked up a small number of times. In nucleotides, the CDR3 is TGTGCCAGCTGCCGAACCCGAGCGGATGAAAAACTGTTTTTT. Encoded protein: CASCRTRADEKLFF. V gene TRBV6-6 combines with J gene TRBJ1-4; D is uncertain. The CDR3 spans 14 residues. V was pared by 8 bases and J by 6 bases, with 16 bases between. Germline assignment: CDR1 MNHNY and CDR2 SVGAGI (reference sequence).

The V gene is TRBV20-1, the J gene TRBJ2-4, with 12 bases that match TRBD1. The germline gives CDR1 DFQATT, CDR2 SNEGSKA (reference sequence). CDR3 length equals 15 residues. J was trimmed by 13 bases and V by 1 base; bases with no gene match: 11. The CDR3 DNA reads as TGCAGTGCTAGAGTCCGGGGACAGGGGGCGCGAAAGCAGTACTTC. This gives the protein CSARVRGQGARKQYF.

This clonotype was counted only a few times. The V call is TRBV14, the J call TRBJ2-7; D call uncertain. V dropped 4 bases and J dropped 6 bases, with 10 bases sitting between them. Looked up from germline, CDR1 is SGHDN and CDR2 is FVKESK. The CDR3 runs to 12 residues. CDR3 nucleotides: TGTGCCAGCAGCCGAAGATGGGTCGAGCAGTACTTC. This translates into CASSRRWVEQYF.

V and J are TRBV6-2 or TRBV6-3 and TRBJ1-5, with 8 bases identical to TRBD1. Germline V gives CDR1 MNHEY, CDR2 SVGEGT. V lost 5 bases to trimming and J lost 6 bases; unmatched junction nucleotides: 9. The CDR3 consists of 15 residues. In nucleotides, the CDR3 is TGTGCCAGCAGTCGACAGGGGACAGCGGGTCAGCCCCAGCATTTT. Its protein is CASSRQGTAGQPQHF.

The V gene is TRBV7-2, the J gene TRBJ2-1; D is ambiguous. The CDR3 has 16 residues. Trimming stripped 5 bases from V and 6 bases from J, with 20 bases between. CDR1 and CDR2 from the germline V gene are SGHTA and FQGNSA. This chain's CDR3 is CASSLGFYGGVNEQFF. CDR3 sequence (DNA): TGTGCCAGCAGCCTAGGCTTCTACGGTGGGGTCAATGAGCAGTTCTTC.

This clonotype was counted a few times. J is TRBJ2-5 and V is TRBV7-9, with 7 bases fitting TRBD1. Germline V lookup: CDR1 SEHNR, CDR2 FQNEAQ (reference sequence). With V trimmed by 5 bases and J by 5 bases, 8 bases remained unmatched. This CDR3 region has 14 residues. The CDR3 DNA reads as TGTGCCAGCAGCCGTTCTTGGGACAGCGAGACCCAGTACTTC. It codes for CASSRSWDSETQYF.

This clonotype was seen more than once but under ten times. The chain recombines TRBV12-3 or TRBV12-4 with TRBJ2-1; tentatively, D is TRBD2 (6 bases). Trimming stripped 7 bases from V and 8 bases from J, with 18 bases between. This CDR3 is 14 amino acids long. The CDR3 bases are TGTGCCAGCACATTTGGAGTTTGGGGGGATGAGCAGTTCTTC. This codes for CASTFGVWGDEQFF.

The J gene is TRBJ2-5, the V gene TRBV18; perhaps TRBD1 as D (5 bases). CDR1 is KGHSH and CDR2 is LQKENI in the germline V gene. Between the trimmed V and J ends, which lost 2 bases and 1 base, there was a span of 11 bases. The CDR3 runs 15 residues. This CDR3 reads CASSPSPRAQETQYF. The CDR3 bases are TGTGCCAGCTCACCATCGCCCAGGGCCCAAGAGACCCAGTACTTC.

This clonotype turned up a few times. J is TRBJ2-1 and V is TRBV20-1; 9 nucleotides line up with TRBD2. The ends lost 5 bases at V and 5 bases at J; junction bases unmatched: 10. The CDR3 spans 15 residues. The germline gives CDR1 DFQATT, CDR2 SNEGSKA (reference sequence). CDR3 amino acids: CSALALAGADNEQFF. CDR3 in DNA: TGCAGTGCTTTAGCCTTAGCGGGGGCTGACAATGAGCAGTTCTTC.

CDR3 bases: TGCAGCCTTAGCCGGCCCCAGCATTTT. Its translation: CSLSRPQHF. The V gene is TRBV29-1, the J gene TRBJ1-5; D is ambiguous. The germline V gene has CDR1 SQVTM and CDR2 ANQGSEA. Trimming stripped 8 bases from V and 9 bases from J, with 8 bases between. The CDR3 loop spans 9 amino acids.

This chain connects TRBV4-1 to TRBJ2-7, with a tentative D call TRBD2 (5 bases). The germline V and J ends were trimmed by 1 base and 1 base, with 14 bases remaining between them. Germline assignment: CDR1 MGHRA and CDR2 YSYEKL. This CDR3 has 16 amino acids. The CDR3 DNA follows: TGCGCCAGCAGCCAAGGTGGCGCCGGGAAGTCCTACGAGCAGTACTTC. Amino acids: CASSQGGAGKSYEQYF.

The CDR3 sequence: CASRGTSGSTYEQYF. As DNA, the CDR3 is TGTGCCAGCAGGGGTACTAGCGGGTCGACCTACGAGCAGTACTTC. The chain joins TRBV28 to TRBJ2-7, with 9 bases identical to TRBD2. The junction had 8 bases not matched to a gene; V was cut back by 6 bases and J by 2 bases. CDR1 is MDHEN, CDR2 SYDVKM, per germline. This CDR3 spans 15 amino acids.

The CDR3 DNA sequence: TGTGCCAGCACCCCAGGGGACCTAAGGTACGAGCAGTACTTC. This codes for CASTPGDLRYEQYF. The chain carries TRBV28 and TRBJ2-7, with a tentative D call TRBD1 (6 bases). Germline V CDR1 and CDR2: MDHEN, SYDVKM. Trimming removed 7 bases from V and 4 bases from J, with 17 bases in between. The CDR3 runs 14 residues.

This chain joins TRBV2 and TRBJ2-1, with 7 bases lining up with TRBD1. The V gene end was trimmed by 6 bases and the J gene end by 10 bases; junction bases not matched to a gene: 6. Looked up from germline, CDR1 is SNHLY and CDR2 is FYNNEI. The CDR3 is 12 residues long. CDR3 protein: CASRHRGEEQFF. CDR3 nucleotides: TGTGCCAGCAGACACAGGGGTGAGGAGCAGTTCTTC.

This chain links TRBV12-3 or TRBV12-4 with TRBJ2-3, with D unclear. V was trimmed by 8 bases and J by 0 bases, leaving 15 bases between them. This CDR3 contains 15 residues. The CDR3 DNA is TGTGCCAGCTGCTCTCAATTTGCTAGCACAGATACGCAGTATTTT. Translated: CASCSQFASTDTQYF.

This clonotype has more than one count but fewer than ten. This sequence joins TRBV28 and TRBJ2-6; D perhaps matches TRBD2 (6 bases). Germline CDR1 reads MDHEN; CDR2 reads SYDVKM. This CDR3 contains 15 residues. Trimming removed 3 bases at V and 2 bases at J, with 8 bases between. The DNA for the CDR3 is TGTGCCAGCAGTTTTCGGACTACTGGGGCCAACGTCCTGACTTTC. This gives the protein CASSFRTTGANVLTF.

This sequence joins TRBV6-2 or TRBV6-3 and TRBJ2-3; D possibly corresponds to TRBD2 (6 bases). Per the germline V gene, CDR1 is MNHEY and CDR2 is SVGEGT. V dropped 6 bases and J dropped 1 base, with 20 bases sitting between them. The CDR3 length is 17 residues. CDR3 sequence: CASRLAGRGVGTDTQYF. The CDR3 bases are TGTGCCAGCAGGCTAGCAGGCCGCGGGGTTGGCACAGATACGCAGTATTTT.

The CDR3 sequence is CASSQDTWTPEQYF. In DNA form, the CDR3 reads TGCGCCAGCAGCCAAGATACATGGACCCCCGAGCAGTACTTC. The genes are TRBV4-1 and TRBJ2-5, with D hard to call. The DNA matches TRBJ2-7 better at its end, which makes the J call doubtful. This CDR3 comprises 14 residues. Germline V gene sequence: CDR1 MGHRA, CDR2 YSYEKL.

The rearrangement joins TRBV18 to TRBJ2-6, with a tentative D call TRBD1 (5 bases). This CDR3 is 17 amino acids long. V was cut by 3 bases and J by 1 base, with 13 bases left in between. Germline CDR1 is KGHSH and CDR2 is LQKENI. The CDR3 here is CASSPYQGASGANVLTF. CDR3 nucleotides: TGTGCCAGCTCACCCTACCAGGGCGCATCTGGGGCCAACGTCCTGACTTTC.

V and J are TRBV27 and TRBJ1-2; D gene uncertain. The CDR3 is made up of 13 amino acids. Germline V lookup: CDR1 MNHEY, CDR2 SMNVEV (reference sequence). V was trimmed by 8 bases and J by 2 bases, leaving 12 bases between them. The CDR3 DNA is TGTGCCAGCGGTCCCGACGGCAACTATGGCTACACCTTC. It encodes CASGPDGNYGYTF.

Points on this clonotype: One end of the junction does not line up with germline, which may come from a read error. The chain uses TRBV3-1 and TRBJ2-3; 10 positions match TRBD2. This CDR3 comprises 17 residues. Germline V gene data show CDR1 as LGHDT and CDR2 as YNNKEL (reference sequence). CDR3 region: CACSQAAGGLLTDTQYF. DNA for the CDR3: TGTGCCTGCAGCCAAGCAGCGGGGGGGCTCCTGACAGATACGCAGTATTTT.

The CDR3 here is CSAPKDSNNSPLHF. CDR3 sequence (DNA): TGCAGCGCTCCTAAAGACAGTAATAATTCACCCCTCCACTTT. The chain recombines TRBV20-1 with TRBJ1-6, with D possibly matching TRBD1 (5 bases). The CDR3 loop spans 14 amino acids. CDR1 and CDR2 from the germline V gene are DFQATT and SNEGSKA (reference sequence).

This clonotype was detected a few times. The V call is TRBV5-8, the J call TRBJ2-7, with D possibly TRBD2 on 5 matching bases. The germline CDR1 and CDR2 sequences are SGHTS and YDEGEE. The length of the CDR3 is 13 residues. V lost 2 bases and J lost 2, with 8 bases in between. For the CDR3, the DNA is TGTGCCAGCAGCTTCCGGGAAACCTACGAGCAGTACTTC. This gives the protein CASSFRETYEQYF.